The 32 T cell receptor beta chains given below trace back to one sample, sequenced in a study of blood T cells in healthy people across ages. Combining a sample-barcoded 5' primer with a J-beta primer mix, a second PCR ran for roughly 7 to 12 cycles. TCRdb itself ran the 5' RACE reads through MiXCR, one entry per CDR3 protein. Of more than 1 million distinct CDR3 sequences listed, more than 35% are singletons. The sample comprised blood. The receptor source for this set is a woman aged 60-75 years in good health.

The chain joins TRBV6-1 to TRBJ2-5; 9 positions agree with TRBD2. V shed 1 base and J 6 bases; nucleotides not matched to a gene: 9. Germline CDR1 MNHNS, CDR2 SASEGT. CDR3 size: 16 residues. The CDR3 region is CASSEVASGTRKTQYF. DNA for the CDR3: TGTGCCAGCAGTGAAGTGGCTAGCGGGACTAGAAAGACCCAGTACTTC.

The V call is TRBV21-1, the J call TRBJ1-1. TRBV21-1 has pseudogene status. The CDR3 runs 14 residues. The CDR3 spells CASSRLPTDTEAFF. The CDR3 region has the DNA TGTGCCAGCAGCCGTCTACCAACTGACACTGAAGCTTTCTTT.

The sample holds a few counts of this clonotype. V and J are TRBV6-1 and TRBJ2-1, with 7 bases lining up with TRBD1. Unmatched junction bases numbered 4, after V lost 2 bases and J lost 0 bases. This CDR3 has 16 amino acids. The germline V gene has CDR1 MNHNS and CDR2 SASEGT. In DNA form, the CDR3 reads TGTGCCAGCAGTGAAAATACAGGGGCCTCCTACAATGAGCAGTTCTTC. This sequence encodes CASSENTGASYNEQFF.

The CDR3 reads CASSGTGTLIPGELFF. CDR3 coding DNA: TGTGCCAGCAGTGGAACTGGGACGTTAATTCCCGGGGAGCTGTTTTTT. The rearrangement uses TRBV6-1 and TRBJ2-2, with D perhaps matching TRBD1 or TRBD2 (5 bases each). V lost 4 bases and J lost 6, with 18 bases in between. The CDR3 has 16 residues. CDR1 is MNHNS and CDR2 is SASEGT in the germline V gene.

The chain uses TRBV9 and TRBJ1-2, with D perhaps matching TRBD1 (6 bases). Between the trimmed V and J ends, which lost 1 base and 4 bases, there was a span of 8 bases. The germline V gene has CDR1 SGDLS and CDR2 YYNGEE. CDR3 size: 13 residues. The CDR3 DNA is TGTGCCAGCAGCGTAATACAGGGCTATGGCTACACCTTC. It is translated as CASSVIQGYGYTF.

This clonotype occurred a few times. This chain joins TRBV20-1 and TRBJ2-7, with D possibly being TRBD2 (6 bases). The CDR3 contains 18 residues. Trimming shortened V by 1 base and J by 7 bases, and 29 bases separated the two germline ends. In germline, CDR1 is DFQATT, CDR2 SNEGSKA (reference sequence). CDR3 sequence reads: CSARGGLGDSFEVREQYF. The CDR3 region has the DNA TGCAGTGCTAGAGGGGGCCTAGGGGACTCCTTCGAAGTGAGGGAGCAGTACTTC.

The chain carries TRBV7-9 and TRBJ2-7, with TRBD2 matching over 10 bases. The CDR3 is 18 residues long. Germline V gene lookup returns CDR1 SEHNR and CDR2 FQNEAQ (reference sequence). Germline trimming cut 1 base from V and 1 base from J; bases unmatched to any gene: 10. CDR3 DNA: TGTGCCAGCAGCTTAGAAGGCCTAGCGGGGGCTCAGTCCTACGAGCAGTACTTC. This sequence encodes CASSLEGLAGAQSYEQYF.

The table lists this clonotype with a few counts. V is TRBV19 and J is TRBJ1-5; D perhaps matches TRBD1 (5 bases). Germline V lookup: CDR1 LNHDA, CDR2 SQIVND (reference sequence). The CDR3 has 14 amino acids. The V end lost 4 bases, the J end lost 4 bases, and 11 bases lay between the germline ends. The CDR3 spells CASSTTATNQPQHF. The DNA for the CDR3 is TGTGCCAGTAGTACGACAGCGACAAATCAGCCCCAGCATTTT.

About this clonotype itself: One end of the junction varies from germline; a read error may be responsible. J is TRBJ1-2 and V is TRBV7-2; D is unclear. Per the germline V gene, CDR1 is SGHTA and CDR2 is FQGNSA. This CDR3 comprises 15 residues. CDR3 amino acids: CASSFYPNPNYGYTF. The CDR3 bases are TGCGCCAGCAGCTTCTACCCAAATCCTAACTATGGCTACACCTTC.

This chain uses TRBV27 with TRBJ2-5, with a possible D match to TRBD1 (6 bases). The J call may be mistaken, given a closer DNA end match to TRBJ2-7. Germline-derived CDR1 and CDR2 are MNHEY and SMNVEV (reference sequence). The CDR3 contains 14 residues. CDR3 region: CASSLDRISYEQYF. The CDR3 DNA reads TGTGCCAGCAGTTTGGACAGAATCTCCTACGAGCAGTACTTC.

On this clonotype: One junction end does not reproduce the germline sequence, and a read error may be involved. The chain carries TRBV27 and TRBJ1-6; D is unresolved. This CDR3 comprises 14 residues. The germline CDR1 and CDR2 sequences are MNHEY and SMNVEV (reference sequence). CDR3 DNA sequence: TGTGCCGGCAGTTCCAGAGGACTAAATTCACCCCTCCACTTT. It yields the protein CAGSSRGLNSPLHF.

CDR3 coding DNA: TGTGCCAGCAGTGAAAGTAGTTGGGCGGACGAAAAACTGTTTTTT. Translated, it gives CASSESSWADEKLFF. The rearrangement uses TRBV6-1 and TRBJ1-4; D unresolved. CDR3 length: 15 amino acids. Germline V CDR1 and CDR2: MNHNS, SASEGT. Trimming took 2 bases from V and 8 from J, leaving 15 bases between them.

About this clonotype itself: Relative to the germline gene, one junction end is altered; a read error may explain this. The rearrangement uses TRBV7-2 and TRBJ2-1; 7 nucleotides agree with TRBD1. Germline values: CDR1 SGHTA, CDR2 FQGNSA. The CDR3 is 13 amino acids. CDR3 sequence reads: CVSRSTGRSEQFF. The CDR3 DNA is TGTGTCAGCAGGTCGACAGGGCGGAGTGAGCAGTTCTTC.

V usage is TRBV20-1 and J usage is TRBJ2-1; TRBD2 matches at 7 bases. Germline loops: CDR1 DFQATT, CDR2 SNEGSKA (reference sequence). The CDR3 sequence is 16 residues long. The V and J ends lost 0 bases and 12 bases, in that order; junction bases with no gene match: 17. CDR3 loop: CSARDPWREHTDTQFF. The CDR3 DNA reads TGCAGTGCTAGAGATCCGTGGCGGGAGCACACAGATACGCAGTTCTTC.

The chain employs TRBV4-1 and TRBJ1-2; a possible D gene is TRBD1 (6 bases). Germline CDR1 and CDR2: MGHRA and YSYEKL. The CDR3 is made up of 15 amino acids. The germline V and J ends were trimmed by 1 base and 4 bases, with 13 bases remaining between them. CDR3 bases: TGCGCCAGCAGCCAAGGGCTGGGGGCCCCCTATGGCTACACCTTC. Protein product: CASSQGLGAPYGYTF.

V and J are TRBV14 and TRBJ1-4, with 7 bases identical to TRBD1. Germline V gene lookup returns CDR1 SGHDN and CDR2 FVKESK. The CDR3 has 16 residues. With 0 bases clipped from V and 8 bases from J, the junction kept 9 bases outside the gene matches. CDR3: CASSQDSETGWEKLFF. As DNA, the CDR3 is TGTGCCAGCAGCCAAGATTCGGAGACAGGGTGGGAAAAACTGTTTTTT.

This rearrangement joins TRBV5-1 to TRBJ2-3; 8 nucleotides line up with TRBD1. The CDR3 covers 12 residues. The ends lost 7 bases at V and 5 bases at J; junction bases unmatched: 3. Germline CDR1 SGHRS, CDR2 YFSETQ. The CDR3 bases are TGCGCCAGCTTGGGGACAGGAGATACGCAGTATTTT. Translating gives CASLGTGDTQYF.

V gene TRBV5-1 combines with J gene TRBJ2-7; D is uncertain. The length of the CDR3 is 13 residues. Looked up from germline, CDR1 is SGHRS and CDR2 is YFSETQ. V was shortened by 4 bases and J by 5 bases, with 13 bases between the two germline ends. The CDR3 nucleotides are TGCGCCAGCAGCACCGGAACAATTCACGAGCAGTACTTC. Its protein product is CASSTGTIHEQYF. Full variable domain (rest looked up from reference TRBV5-1 and TRBJ2-7): KAGVTQTPRYLIKTRGQQVTLSCSPISGHRSVSWYQQTPGQGLQFLFEYFSETQRNKGNFPGRFSGRQFSNSRSEMNVSTLELGDSALYLCASSTGTIHEQYFGPGTRLTVT.

The chain links TRBV6-1 to TRBJ1-1, with a possible D match to TRBD1 (5 bases). The CDR3 is made up of 13 amino acids. Germline loops: CDR1 MNHNS, CDR2 SASEGT. V was cut by 0 bases and J by 4 bases, with 6 bases left in between. The CDR3 bases are TGTGCCAGCAGTGAAGCGCAGGGCACTGAAGCTTTCTTT. Translated: CASSEAQGTEAFF.

This clonotype was observed many times. This rearrangement joins TRBV29-1 to TRBJ2-1; TRBD2 matches at 12 bases. Germline V gene sequence: CDR1 SQVTM, CDR2 ANQGSEA. The J segment lost 6 bases and the V segment lost 2 bases, leaving 2 bases of the junction unmatched. The CDR3 is made up of 14 amino acids. The CDR3 region is CSVERTSGINEQFF. For the CDR3, the DNA is TGCAGCGTTGAACGGACTAGCGGGATCAATGAGCAGTTCTTC.

The chain links TRBV10-1 to TRBJ2-1; D is uncertain. Matching the DNA end better, TRBJ2-7 makes the J call doubtful. This CDR3 is built from 14 residues. Germline V CDR1 and CDR2: WNHNN, SYGVQD (reference sequence). CDR3 sequence reads: CASSESHRTYEQYF. CDR3 nucleotides: TGCGCCAGCAGTGAGTCACACAGAACCTACGAGCAGTACTTC.

In this sample, this clonotype turned up a few times. The chain couples TRBV2 to TRBJ2-7; D is unclear. This CDR3 has 13 residues. V was shortened by 5 bases and J by 5 bases, with 13 bases between the two germline ends. Germline V CDR1 and CDR2: SNHLY, FYNNEI. CDR3 amino acids: CASSWVLRNEQYF. As DNA, the CDR3 is TGTGCCAGCAGTTGGGTCCTTAGAAACGAGCAGTACTTC.

This clonotype was observed a few times. This chain uses TRBV29-1 with TRBJ1-5, with 7 nucleotides matching TRBD1. Germline V gene lookup returns CDR1 SQVTM and CDR2 ANQGSEA. The CDR3 runs to 14 residues. V shed 5 bases and J 6 bases; nucleotides not matched to a gene: 10. As DNA, the CDR3 is TGCAGCGTTACCCAGGGGGTTGAAGCTCAGCCCCAGCATTTT. Translated: CSVTQGVEAQPQHF. Filled out from reference TRBV29-1 and TRBJ1-5, the complete variable domain reads SAVISQKPSRDICQRGTSLTIQCQVDSQVTMMFWYRQQPGQSLTLIATANQGSEATYESGFVIDKFPISRPNLTFSTLTVSNMSPEDSSIYLCSVTQGVEAQPQHFGDGTRLSIL.

This clonotype was picked up many times. The chain couples TRBV29-1 to TRBJ2-7; D could derive from TRBD1 or TRBD2 (6 bases each). The V and J ends lost 4 bases and 4 bases respectively, with 8 bases between them. In germline, CDR1 is SQVTM, CDR2 ANQGSEA. CDR3 size: 11 residues. The CDR3 nucleotides read TGCAGCGTTGTAGGGGGGTACGAGCAGTACTTC. It yields the protein CSVVGGYEQYF.

The chain uses TRBV6-5 and TRBJ1-2; 8 bases map to TRBD1. The CDR3 has 16 residues. Looked up from germline, CDR1 is MNHEY and CDR2 is SVGAGI. V lost 4 bases and J lost 8; bases outside the gene matches: 15. The CDR3 region has the DNA TGTGCCAGCAGTTGGGACAGGACCCAATTACTGGGGGGCTACACCTTC. Its translation is CASSWDRTQLLGGYTF.

The J gene is TRBJ2-1, the V gene TRBV20-1; weak D call: TRBD2 (5 bases). Germline V gene sequence: CDR1 DFQATT, CDR2 SNEGSKA (reference sequence). The CDR3 length is 14 residues. The germline V and J ends were trimmed by 6 bases and 0 bases, with 12 bases remaining between them. The CDR3 loop reads CSARIGSSYNEQFF. The CDR3 bases are TGCAGTGCCCGGATTGGGAGCTCCTACAATGAGCAGTTCTTC.

This chain connects TRBV4-2 to TRBJ2-7; possibly TRBD2 for D (6 bases). V gave up 0 bases and J gave up 2 bases, with 14 bases separating them. Looked up from germline, CDR1 is LGHNA and CDR2 is YNFKEQ. This CDR3 comprises 16 residues. CDR3 nucleotide sequence: TGTGCCAGCAGCCAAGAAAGGGGCGGGACGGCCTACGAGCAGTACTTC. It encodes CASSQERGGTAYEQYF.

The chain carries TRBV7-2 and TRBJ2-1; TRBD2 matches at 8 bases. TRBJ2-7 matches the DNA end more closely, so the J call is doubtful. Germline V CDR1 and CDR2: SGHTA, FQGNSA. The CDR3 covers 15 residues. The CDR3 region is CASSLNSGSHNEQYF. The CDR3 DNA reads TGTGCCAGCAGCTTAAACAGCGGGAGCCACAATGAGCAGTACTTC.

The chain has TRBV15 and TRBJ1-1, with TRBD1 as a possible D gene (5 bases). V lost 5 bases and J lost 8, with 15 bases in between. The CDR3 totals 13 residues. Per the germline V gene, CDR1 is LNHNV and CDR2 is YYDKDF (reference sequence). The CDR3: CATSGVQGREAFF. The CDR3 region has the DNA TGTGCCACCAGCGGTGTTCAGGGTCGAGAAGCTTTCTTT.

The rearrangement links TRBV6-6 to TRBJ2-4; tentative D call: TRBD1 (6 bases). The J call is in doubt because the DNA end fits TRBJ2-7 better. The germline V gene has CDR1 MNHNY and CDR2 SVGAGI (reference sequence). The CDR3 is made up of 14 amino acids. The CDR3 nucleotides read TGTGCCAACAGCCACACGACAGGCACCTACGAGCAGTACTTC. This codes for CANSHTTGTYEQYF.

The rearrangement links TRBV3-1 to TRBJ2-3; D might be TRBD1 (5 bases). Germline CDR1 and CDR2: LGHDT and YNNKEL (reference sequence). Trimming shortened V by 7 bases and J by 3 bases, and 14 bases separated the two germline ends. This CDR3 contains 14 residues. CDR3 DNA sequence: TGTGCCAGCAATGATGTCGGACAAACAGATACGCAGTATTTT. It is translated as CASNDVGQTDTQYF.

This chain joins TRBV3-1 and TRBJ2-1; D unclear. CDR1 and CDR2 (germline): LGHDT, YNNKEL (reference sequence). The CDR3 loop spans 15 amino acids. V lost 3 bases, J lost 5 bases, and 14 bases lay in between. CDR3 region: CASSQGWPPNNEQFF. For the CDR3, the DNA is TGTGCCAGCAGCCAGGGGTGGCCCCCCAACAATGAGCAGTTCTTC.